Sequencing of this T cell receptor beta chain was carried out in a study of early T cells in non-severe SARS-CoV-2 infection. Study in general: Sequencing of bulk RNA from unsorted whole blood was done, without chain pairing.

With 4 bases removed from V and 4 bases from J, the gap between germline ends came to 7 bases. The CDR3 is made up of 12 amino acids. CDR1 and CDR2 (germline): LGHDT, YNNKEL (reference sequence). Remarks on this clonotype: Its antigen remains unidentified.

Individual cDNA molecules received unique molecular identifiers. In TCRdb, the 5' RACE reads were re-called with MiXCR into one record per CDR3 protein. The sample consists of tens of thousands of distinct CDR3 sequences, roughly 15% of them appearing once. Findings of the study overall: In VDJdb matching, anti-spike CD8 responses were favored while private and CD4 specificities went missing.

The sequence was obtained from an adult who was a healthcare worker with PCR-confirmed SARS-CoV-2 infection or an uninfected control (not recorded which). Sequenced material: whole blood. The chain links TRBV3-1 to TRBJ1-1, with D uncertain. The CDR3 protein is CASSLRATEAFF. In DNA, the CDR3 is TGTGCCAGCAGCCTGCGGGCCACTGAAGCTTTCTTT.